One sample yielded the 18 T cell receptor beta chains listed below, sequenced in a study of T cell changes during pregnancy in multiple sclerosis. Sequencing used immunoSEQ multiplex PCR; TCRdb keeps in-frame clones, though not all of them. The table records about 46,000 clones, roughly 93% of them present only once. The sequencing here drew on CD8+ T cells from peripheral blood mononuclear cells, taken in the first trimester of pregnancy. Receptors originate from a female donor with multiple sclerosis, enrolled in a pregnancy study.

This chain uses TRBV18 with TRBJ2-7, with D perhaps TRBD1 (6 bases). CDR1 is KGHSH, CDR2 LQKENI, per germline. Trimming cost V 5 bases and J 3 bases, with 17 bases left between them. The CDR3 covers 15 residues. CDR3 sequence: CASSVEGVRGYEQYF. The CDR3 DNA is TGTGCCAGCTCAGTCGAGGGGGTCAGGGGCTACGAGCAGTACTTC.

The chain uses TRBV6-1 and TRBJ2-2; no clear D gene. The CDR3 consists of 11 residues. V was cut by 11 bases and J by 5 bases, with 9 bases left in between. The germline V gene has CDR1 MNHNS and CDR2 SASEGT. CDR3 sequence reads: CALRLTGELFF. CDR3 DNA: TGTGCCTTGAGACTGACCGGGGAGCTGTTTTTT.

V usage is TRBV6-5 and J usage is TRBJ1-6; D perhaps matches TRBD1 (5 bases). Per germline, CDR1 MNHEY and CDR2 SVGAGI. The CDR3 is made up of 14 amino acids. V lost 3 bases, J lost 5 bases, and 8 bases lay in between. DNA of the CDR3: TGTGCCAGCAGTTATGGGACTGATAATTCACCCCTCCACTTT. It is translated as CASSYGTDNSPLHF.

The rearrangement uses TRBV29-1 and TRBJ2-3; TRBD2 matches at 10 bases. This CDR3 has 16 residues. The ends lost 3 bases at V and 6 bases at J; junction bases unmatched: 12. CDR1 is SQVTM, CDR2 ANQGSEA, per germline. The CDR3 sequence is CSVERSSGGVWDTQYF. CDR3 nucleotides: TGCAGCGTTGAGAGGTCCAGCGGGGGGGTATGGGATACGCAGTATTTT.

This rearrangement joins TRBV7-9 to TRBJ2-3; D uncertain. CDR3 length: 12 residues. Germline assignment: CDR1 SEHNR and CDR2 FQNEAQ (reference sequence). V lost 2 bases and J lost 5, with 5 bases in between. CDR3 coding DNA: TGTGCCAGCAGCTTATACGGAGATACGCAGTATTTT. It codes for CASSLYGDTQYF.

The rearrangement links TRBV6-1 to TRBJ2-3; 8 bases agree with TRBD2. This CDR3 contains 17 residues. V trimming: 1 base; J trimming: 8 bases; junction bases outside the gene matches: 14. Germline loops: CDR1 MNHNS, CDR2 SASEGT. The CDR3 region is CASSEGYASGPKGTQYF. In nucleotides, the CDR3 is TGTGCCAGCAGTGAAGGTTATGCTAGCGGGCCCAAGGGTACGCAGTATTTT.

The genes are TRBV5-1 and TRBJ2-7, with no clear D. Trimming stripped 4 bases from V and 5 bases from J, with 19 bases between. This CDR3 comprises 15 residues. CDR1 is SGHRS, CDR2 YFSETQ, per germline. CDR3 bases: TGCGCCAGCAGCCTCGGAGAGACGTCGATGGACGAGCAGTACTTC. It codes for CASSLGETSMDEQYF.

The J gene is TRBJ2-7, the V gene TRBV27, with 8 nucleotides matching TRBD1. The CDR3 length is 12 residues. The V and J ends lost 6 bases and 7 bases, in that order; junction bases with no gene match: 5. The germline V gene has CDR1 MNHEY and CDR2 SMNVEV (reference sequence). In nucleotides, the CDR3 is TGTGCCAGCAGCCCGACAGGGGAGGAGCAGTACTTC. It codes for CASSPTGEEQYF.

The chain employs TRBV4-2 and TRBJ2-4; D is possibly TRBD2 (7 bases). From germline, CDR1 is LGHNA and CDR2 YNFKEQ. This CDR3 region has 19 residues. V dropped 1 base and J dropped 0 bases, with 19 bases sitting between them. Written as DNA, the CDR3 is TGTGCCAGCAGCCAAGGGGGGGGGCCACTAGATTTAGCCAAAAACATTCAGTACTTC. It translates to CASSQGGGPLDLAKNIQYF.

This rearrangement joins TRBV27 to TRBJ1-2; no reliable D call. Trimming pared 8 bases from V and 4 bases from J, leaving 11 bases between. CDR3 length equals 12 residues. Per germline, CDR1 MNHEY and CDR2 SMNVEV (reference sequence). The CDR3 DNA sequence: TGTGCCAGCCTTTCTACCGGCTATGGCTACACCTTC. Translating it yields CASLSTGYGYTF.

The rearrangement joins TRBV9 to TRBJ2-4; D perhaps matches TRBD2 (6 bases). CDR1 and CDR2 from the germline V gene are SGDLS and YYNGEE. The CDR3 totals 15 residues. Trimming cost V 0 bases and J 7 bases, with 14 bases left between them. The chain's CDR3 is CASSVEGGGTNIQYF. Here the CDR3 DNA reads TGTGCCAGCAGCGTAGAGGGTGGGGGGACGAACATTCAGTACTTC.

V gene TRBV9 combines with J gene TRBJ2-7, with a possible D match to TRBD2 (6 bases). The CDR3 extends over 14 amino acids. Germline CDR1 reads SGDLS; CDR2 reads YYNGEE. Trimming took off 0 bases at V and 3 bases at J, with 10 bases between the two ends. This CDR3 is CASSVDGEDYEQYF. The CDR3 coding sequence is TGTGCCAGCAGCGTAGATGGGGAGGACTACGAGCAGTACTTC.

The CDR3, as DNA: TGTGCCAGCAGTGAAGCGTTAGCAGGGTATTCCTACAATGAGCAGTTCTTC. Protein product: CASSEALAGYSYNEQFF. The V gene is TRBV2, the J gene TRBJ2-1; a possible D gene is TRBD1 (5 bases). The CDR3 is 17 residues long. Germline V gene sequence: CDR1 SNHLY, CDR2 FYNNEI. V was trimmed by 0 bases and J by 1 base, leaving 13 bases between them.

J is TRBJ1-1 and V is TRBV10-3; 8 positions match TRBD1. This CDR3 comprises 16 residues. Unmatched junction bases numbered 16, after V lost 6 bases and J lost 7 bases. CDR1 and CDR2 (germline): ENHRY, SYGVKD. The CDR3 region has the DNA TGTGCCATCAGGAACATTACAGGGGGGAAGCTTCTTGAAGCTTTCTTT. This codes for CAIRNITGGKLLEAFF.

The chain employs TRBV14 and TRBJ1-1; 9 positions agree with TRBD1. The ends lost 7 bases at V and 1 base at J; junction bases unmatched: 10. Per the germline V gene, CDR1 is SGHDN and CDR2 is FVKESK. The CDR3 spans 16 residues. CDR3 in amino acids: CASKQGAPNRNTEAFF. CDR3 DNA sequence: TGTGCCAGCAAACAGGGGGCACCCAACCGGAACACTGAAGCTTTCTTT.

The chain recombines TRBV7-2 with TRBJ2-1, with 15 bases that match TRBD2. The CDR3 has 18 amino acids. After removal of 7 bases from V and 0 bases from J, the junction contained 7 bases not matched to a gene. CDR1 and CDR2 (germline): SGHTA, FQGNSA. CDR3 sequence (DNA): TGTGCCAGCACCGGGACTAGCGGGAGGTTTAGCTCCTACAATGAGCAGTTCTTC. Translating gives CASTGTSGRFSSYNEQFF.

The V call is TRBV4-1, the J call TRBJ1-1; D may be TRBD1 (5 bases). The CDR3 covers 15 residues. Germline CDR1 and CDR2: MGHRA and YSYEKL. The ends were cut back, 4 bases at V and 1 base at J, with 13 bases in the middle. The CDR3 here is CASSPGEETNTEAFF. CDR3 nucleotides: TGCGCCAGCAGCCCGGGGGAGGAGACGAACACTGAAGCTTTCTTT.

The chain is built from TRBV7-7 and TRBJ2-5; 14 bases fit TRBD2. The CDR3 spans 18 residues. In germline, CDR1 is SSHAT, CDR2 FNYEAQ (reference sequence). J lost 4 bases, V lost 5 bases, and 12 bases had no gene match. CDR3 residues: CASSPTGLAGVEGETQYF. Written as DNA, the CDR3 is TGTGCCAGCAGCCCTACGGGACTAGCGGGAGTGGAGGGAGAGACCCAGTACTTC.